This T cell receptor (beta chain) derives from a study of T cells after yellow fever vaccination. Broader study findings: Peaking faster, on day 5 versus 15, the secondary response was nonetheless weaker.

Conversion of TCR transcripts into cDNA relied on 5'RACE template switching, which added a universal primer site and UMIs. In TCRdb, the 5' RACE reads were re-called with MiXCR into one record per CDR3 protein. The sample lists 250,000 or so distinct CDR3 sequences, about 3.7% occurring once. There are a few counts of this clonotype. The target antigen is unknown. The V and J ends lost 4 bases and 5 bases, in that order; junction bases with no gene match: 11. In germline, CDR1 is LGHNA, CDR2 YSLEER. The CDR3 is made up of 16 amino acids. Sequencing used PBMCs, obtained 15 days after the yellow fever booster vaccination. This receptor was taken from a man aged 18 to 30 who received the YFV17D yellow fever vaccine. This chain links TRBV4-3 with TRBJ2-5; 9 nucleotides line up with TRBD2. In DNA form, the CDR3 reads TGCGCCAGCAGCCCCAAGCCAGCGGGGGGCGGGGAGACCCAGTACTTC. Protein product: CASSPKPAGGGETQYF.